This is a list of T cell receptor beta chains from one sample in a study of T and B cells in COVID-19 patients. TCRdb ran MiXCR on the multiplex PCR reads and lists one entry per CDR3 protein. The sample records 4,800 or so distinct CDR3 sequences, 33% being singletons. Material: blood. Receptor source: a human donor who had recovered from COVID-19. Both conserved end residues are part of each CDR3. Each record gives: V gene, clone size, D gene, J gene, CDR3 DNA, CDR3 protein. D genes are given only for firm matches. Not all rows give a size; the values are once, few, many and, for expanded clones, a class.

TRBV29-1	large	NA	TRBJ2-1	TGCAGCGTTGTGGGAGGTAATGAGCAGTTCTTC	CSVVGGNEQFF
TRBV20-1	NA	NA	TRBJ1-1	TGCAGTGCTAGTAAGCCGGACCGGAACACTGAAGCTTTCTTT	CSASKPDRNTEAFF
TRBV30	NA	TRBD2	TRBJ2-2	TGTGCCTGGAGAGTACTGTGGCTAGCGGGAGGCTTTGAGACCGGGGAGCTGTTTTTT	CAWRVLWLAGGFETGELFF
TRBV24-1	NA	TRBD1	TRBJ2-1	TGTGCCACCAGTGATGGGACAGGGGACAATGAGCAGTTCTTC	CATSDGTGDNEQFF
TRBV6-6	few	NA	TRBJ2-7	TGTGCCAGCAGTTACGTGGAGGTAGGCGAGCAGTACTTC	CASSYVEVGEQYF
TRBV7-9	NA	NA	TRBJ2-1	TGTGCCAGCAGCACCTCCGGGCGCTCCTACAATGAGCAGTTCTTC	CASSTSGRSYNEQFF
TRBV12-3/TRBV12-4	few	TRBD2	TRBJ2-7	TGTGCCAGCCGCCGGGGGGTAGCGGGATGGTACGAGCAGTACTTC	CASRRGVAGWYEQYF
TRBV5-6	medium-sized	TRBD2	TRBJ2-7	TGTGCCAGCAGCCTCAGGACTAGCGGGATCCACGAGCAGTACTTC	CASSLRTSGIHEQYF
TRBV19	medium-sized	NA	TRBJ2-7	TGTGCCAGTAGCCTCCGGGACCCGAAAGAAGAGCAGTACTTC	CASSLRDPKEEQYF
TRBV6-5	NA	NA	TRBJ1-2	TGTGCCAGCCTGGGAGTGGATGGCTACACCTTC	CASLGVDGYTF
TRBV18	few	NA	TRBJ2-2	TGTGCCAGCTCACCGGTAGGAACGAACACCGGGGAGCTGTTTTTT	CASSPVGTNTGELFF
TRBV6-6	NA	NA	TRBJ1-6	TGTGCCAGCAGTTACGGACGGACTGGGAATAATTCACCCCTCCACTTT	CASSYGRTGNNSPLHF
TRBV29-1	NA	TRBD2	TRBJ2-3	TGCAGCGTTGCGACCGACACTAGCGGGAGCACAGATACGCAGTATTTT	CSVATDTSGSTDTQYF
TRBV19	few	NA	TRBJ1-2	TGTGCCTCACGGACTACACCGTTCAGCTACACCTTC	CASRTTPFSYTF
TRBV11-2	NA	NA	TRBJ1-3	TGTGCCACCCAAGGGTGGGGCTCTGGAAACACCATATATTTT	CATQGWGSGNTIYF
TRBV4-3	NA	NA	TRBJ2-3	TGCGCCAGCAGCCAGAATAACACAGATACGCAGTATTTT	CASSQNNTDTQYF
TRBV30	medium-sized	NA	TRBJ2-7	TGTGCCTGGAGCATAAGGGGTGGCTACGAGCAGTACTTC	CAWSIRGGYEQYF
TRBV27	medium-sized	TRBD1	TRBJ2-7	TGTGCCAGCAGCGGCGGGACAGGGGGGCTGTACGAGCAGTACTTC	CASSGGTGGLYEQYF